This section outlines one T cell receptor beta chain sequence together with its context. The antigen is undetermined. The junction departs from the called germline gene at one end, perhaps through a read error. RNA was extracted from bulk tissue without any cell sorting. Chemotherapy-naive patients with new lung cancer underwent thoracic surgery in China, August–late 2014. Germline-derived CDR1 and CDR2 are DFQATT and SNEGSKA (reference sequence). The CDR3 is 11 amino acids. This specimen belongs to a study of tumor and adjacent non-tumor tissue in lung cancer. Study as a whole: Each sample yielded millions of productive TCRbeta reads on average.

A modified ARM-PCR protocol with three rounds of nested PCR amplified TCRbeta. TCRdb called the multiplex PCR reads again in MiXCR, with one record for every CDR3 protein. The table lists roughly 200,000 distinct CDR3 sequences, 70% to 75% of them singletons. Study-wide findings and caveats: Significantly higher TCR diversity was found in tumor than normal lung.

What was sequenced was lung tumor tissue. This TCR was sampled from a man in his 60s with non-small cell lung cancer. The chain couples TRBV20-1 to TRBJ1-1; no clear D. Here the CDR3 reads CSASSATEASF. Written as DNA, the CDR3 is TGCAGTGCTAGTTCGGCCACTGAAGCTTCCTTT.